The sample holds a few counts of the clone carrying this T cell receptor (beta chain). The sample originates from a study of quantifying T cell responses using KT2 cells. In the study overall: TCR alpha and beta constant-region primers primed reverse transcription of RNA. The second PCR was a qPCR stopped at a predetermined fluorescence threshold.

The CDR3 totals 14 residues. Germline CDR1 reads SGHTA; CDR2 reads FQGNSA. Between the trimmed V and J ends, which lost 2 bases and 4 bases, there was a span of 8 bases. The cDNA 3' end received a ligated oligonucleotide with a UMI. The first PCR ran approximately 4 cycles with an equimolar RC1.1 and RC1.2 beta primer mix. A single record per CDR3 protein comes from TCRdb applying MiXCR to the UMI-ligation and nested PCR reads. Among tens of thousands of distinct CDR3 sequences listed, more than 9% were seen once. The sample is PBMC spiked with counted cells of clone KT2. V usage is TRBV7-2 and J usage is TRBJ2-2; no clear D. Sequencing used PBMCs spiked with cells of the T cell clone KT2. This receptor was taken from a human donor. CDR3 coding DNA: TGTGCCAGCAGCTTAAGCACCGGCACCGGGGAGCTGTTTTTT. As protein: CASSLSTGTGELFF.